A selection of T cell receptor beta chains follows, all from one sample in a study of T cell changes during pregnancy in multiple sclerosis. Data came from immunoSEQ multiplex PCR; TCRdb stores just in-frame clones and leaves some out. The repertoire consists of roughly 99,000 clones, with around 93% occurring once and the leading ten covering over 0.65%. The sample here was peripheral blood, taken in the third trimester of pregnancy. These TCRs come from a female donor in good health, enrolled as a control in a pregnancy study. Each CDR3 is given with its conserved first and last residue. The order of the fields is V gene, J gene, clone size, D gene, CDR3 DNA, CDR3 protein. A D gene is named only where the DNA matches it firmly. Some rows have no size entry. The others give once, few or many, or a class for an expanded clone.

v_call: TRBV4-2; j_call: TRBJ2-5; clone_size: .; d_call: TRBD1; cdr3_nt: TGTGCCAGCAGCCAACCGGACAGGAATCAAGAGACCCAGTACTTC; cdr3_aa: CASSQPDRNQETQYF
v_call: TRBV9; j_call: TRBJ1-1; clone_size: .; d_call: TRBD1; cdr3_nt: TGTGCCAGCAGCTTTTCGACAGGGGGGACTGAAGCTTTCTTT; cdr3_aa: CASSFSTGGTEAFF
v_call: TRBV4-3; j_call: TRBJ1-5; clone_size: .; d_call: TRBD1; cdr3_nt: TGCGCCAGCAGCCAAGTCTACCCCGGGTTTATGACAGGGTTCAATCAGCCCCAGCATTTT; cdr3_aa: CASSQVYPGFMTGFNQPQHF
v_call: TRBV29-1; j_call: TRBJ1-6; clone_size: .; d_call: TRBD1; cdr3_nt: TGCAGCGTTAGACCGGGACAGGGTTTCTCACCCCTCCACTTT; cdr3_aa: CSVRPGQGFSPLHF
v_call: TRBV5-6; j_call: TRBJ1-5; clone_size: .; d_call: .; cdr3_nt: TGTGCCAGCAGCTTTATGGGGGGGACGGGGGAGGATCAGCCCCAGCATTTT; cdr3_aa: CASSFMGGTGEDQPQHF
v_call: TRBV28; j_call: TRBJ1-3; clone_size: .; d_call: TRBD1; cdr3_nt: TGTGCCAGCGGGACAGGTGGAAACACCATATATTTT; cdr3_aa: CASGTGGNTIYF
v_call: TRBV14; j_call: TRBJ1-3; clone_size: .; d_call: .; cdr3_nt: TGTGCCAGCAGACAGGGACTATCCGGAAACACCATATATTTT; cdr3_aa: CASRQGLSGNTIYF
v_call: TRBV7-9; j_call: TRBJ1-3; clone_size: .; d_call: .; cdr3_nt: TGTGCCAGCAGCTCAGGTGGAGGGCCTGGAAACACCATATATTTT; cdr3_aa: CASSSGGGPGNTIYF
v_call: TRBV4-1; j_call: TRBJ2-1; clone_size: .; d_call: TRBD2; cdr3_nt: TGCGCCAGCAGCCAAGACGGAAGGGGGACTAGCTCCTACAATGAGCAGTTCTTC; cdr3_aa: CASSQDGRGTSSYNEQFF
v_call: TRBV5-1; j_call: TRBJ1-1; clone_size: .; d_call: .; cdr3_nt: TGCGCCAGCAGCTTGGCCTCGTTTGAGGGAGCTGAAGCTTTCTTT; cdr3_aa: CASSLASFEGAEAFF
v_call: TRBV6-1; j_call: TRBJ2-7; clone_size: .; d_call: TRBD1; cdr3_nt: TGTGCCAGCAGTGAAGCAAGGGGGCAGGGCTACGAGCAGTACTTC; cdr3_aa: CASSEARGQGYEQYF
v_call: TRBV2; j_call: TRBJ1-2; clone_size: .; d_call: TRBD1; cdr3_nt: TGTGCCAGCAGCAGGACAGGGAACTATGGCTACACCTTC; cdr3_aa: CASSRTGNYGYTF
v_call: TRBV5-1; j_call: TRBJ2-2; clone_size: .; d_call: TRBD1; cdr3_nt: TGCGCCAGCAGCTTTTACACCGGGACAGGGGGTACCGGGGAGCTGTTTTTT; cdr3_aa: CASSFYTGTGGTGELFF
v_call: TRBV19; j_call: TRBJ1-3; clone_size: .; d_call: TRBD1; cdr3_nt: TGTGCCAGTAGTATAGGGGACAGGGTCCGGGGAAACACCATATATTTT; cdr3_aa: CASSIGDRVRGNTIYF
v_call: TRBV7-2; j_call: TRBJ2-1; clone_size: .; d_call: TRBD2; cdr3_nt: TGTGCCAGCAGCCCAGACTCTAGCGGGGGTTCCTACAATGAGCAGTTCTTC; cdr3_aa: CASSPDSSGGSYNEQFF
v_call: TRBV13; j_call: TRBJ2-5; clone_size: .; d_call: .; cdr3_nt: TGTGCCAGCAGCTCTAGAAAATACCGGGACAACCAAGAGACCCAGTACTTC; cdr3_aa: CASSSRKYRDNQETQYF
v_call: TRBV4-1; j_call: TRBJ1-2; clone_size: .; d_call: .; cdr3_nt: TGCGCCAGCAGCCAAGCAGGGTTTGGTGGCTACACCTTC; cdr3_aa: CASSQAGFGGYTF
v_call: TRBV6-5; j_call: TRBJ2-7; clone_size: .; d_call: TRBD2; cdr3_nt: TGTGCCAGCAGTTACTCGACTAGCGGGGGCAACGAGCAGTACTTC; cdr3_aa: CASSYSTSGGNEQYF
v_call: TRBV7-9; j_call: TRBJ1-3; clone_size: .; d_call: .; cdr3_nt: TGTGCCAGCAGCTCGGGATCCTCTGGAAACACCATATATTTT; cdr3_aa: CASSSGSSGNTIYF
v_call: TRBV19; j_call: TRBJ1-4; clone_size: .; d_call: .; cdr3_nt: TGTGCCAGTAGTACCGAAACCCGGGACACTAGTGAAAAACTGTTTTTT; cdr3_aa: CASSTETRDTSEKLFF
v_call: TRBV7-7; j_call: TRBJ2-2; clone_size: .; d_call: TRBD1; cdr3_nt: TGTGCCAGCAGCCCAGGGACAGGAGCGAACACCGGGGAGCTGTTTTTT; cdr3_aa: CASSPGTGANTGELFF
v_call: TRBV30; j_call: TRBJ2-7; clone_size: .; d_call: TRBD1; cdr3_nt: TGTGCCTGGAGTGCCCAGGGGGCGCGGGAGCAGTACTTC; cdr3_aa: CAWSAQGAREQYF
v_call: TRBV9; j_call: TRBJ1-1; clone_size: .; d_call: .; cdr3_nt: TGTGCCAGCAGGGCACTACTGAACACTGAAGCTTTCTTT; cdr3_aa: CASRALLNTEAFF
v_call: TRBV18; j_call: TRBJ2-5; clone_size: .; d_call: TRBD1; cdr3_nt: TGTGCCAGCTCACGAGAGGGCAGGGGGAACCCTGAGGAGACCCAGTACTTC; cdr3_aa: CASSREGRGNPEETQYF
v_call: TRBV4-2; j_call: TRBJ1-4; clone_size: .; d_call: TRBD1; cdr3_nt: TGTGCCAGCAGCCCTACAGGGGACCCTAATGAAAAACTGTTTTTT; cdr3_aa: CASSPTGDPNEKLFF
v_call: TRBV4-1; j_call: TRBJ1-1; clone_size: .; d_call: .; cdr3_nt: TGCGCCAGCAGCCAAGGGGAGGGGATTGAAGCTTTCTTT; cdr3_aa: CASSQGEGIEAFF
v_call: TRBV9; j_call: TRBJ2-3; clone_size: .; d_call: .; cdr3_nt: TGTGCCAGCAGCGCCGGTCTATACGGGGGCACAGATACGCAGTATTTT; cdr3_aa: CASSAGLYGGTDTQYF
v_call: TRBV13; j_call: TRBJ2-7; clone_size: .; d_call: .; cdr3_nt: TGTGCCAGCAGCTTGCCACAGACAGGCGTTAATCTTCCGGTAGAGCAGTACTTC; cdr3_aa: CASSLPQTGVNLPVEQYF
v_call: TRBV5-4; j_call: TRBJ2-5; clone_size: .; d_call: .; cdr3_nt: TGTGCCAGCAGCTTGAGACTGGTGGAGACCCAGTACTTC; cdr3_aa: CASSLRLVETQYF
v_call: TRBV2; j_call: TRBJ2-7; clone_size: .; d_call: TRBD2; cdr3_nt: TGTGCCAGCAGTAGCGGGGGGGGGTTTTACGAGCAGTACTTC; cdr3_aa: CASSSGGGFYEQYF
v_call: TRBV5-1; j_call: TRBJ2-1; clone_size: .; d_call: TRBD1; cdr3_nt: TGCGCCAGCAGCTTGGCCGACAGGGGATTTCGGAATGAGCAGTTCTTC; cdr3_aa: CASSLADRGFRNEQFF
v_call: TRBV11-2; j_call: TRBJ1-4; clone_size: .; d_call: .; cdr3_nt: TGTGCCAGCAGCCAGGGGTTTGGGGAAAAACTGTTTTTT; cdr3_aa: CASSQGFGEKLFF
v_call: TRBV19; j_call: TRBJ1-2; clone_size: .; d_call: TRBD1; cdr3_nt: TGTGCCAGTAGTAGCGACAGGGGGAGTAGGGGCTACACCTTC; cdr3_aa: CASSSDRGSRGYTF
v_call: TRBV4-3; j_call: TRBJ2-7; clone_size: .; d_call: TRBD2; cdr3_nt: TGCGCCAGCACCCAAGGACTAGCGGGGGGTCCTTTCTCCTACGAGCAGTACTTC; cdr3_aa: CASTQGLAGGPFSYEQYF
v_call: TRBV10-3; j_call: TRBJ1-1; clone_size: few; d_call: .; cdr3_nt: TGTGCCATCAGTGAGTATCAGATGAACACTGAAGCTTTCTTT; cdr3_aa: CAISEYQMNTEAFF
v_call: TRBV5-6; j_call: TRBJ2-1; clone_size: .; d_call: TRBD2; cdr3_nt: TGTGCCAGCAGCTTCACTAGCGGGGGAAATGAGCAGTTCTTC; cdr3_aa: CASSFTSGGNEQFF
v_call: TRBV6-4; j_call: TRBJ2-3; clone_size: once; d_call: TRBD2; cdr3_nt: TGTGCCAGCAGTGAAGCGGGGGTATCAGATACGCAGTATTTT; cdr3_aa: CASSEAGVSDTQYF